Following are 5 T cell receptor beta chains from one sample sequenced in a study of blood T cell repertoires in COVID-19 (dated by TCRdb to 2020 to 2021). The library was produced with the immunoSEQ multiplex PCR assay. TCRdb carries this immuneACCESS record with in-frame sequences only. Its versions omit some clonotypes, under half of them owing to an unresolved V gene in the studies checked, with the rest unexplained. The sample records 200,000 to 250,000 clones, roughly 80% of which are singletons. The ten most abundant clones make up about 10% of the sample. Input material: peripheral blood. The receptors were gathered from an older man with acute or convalescent COVID-19.

The V gene is TRBV27, the J gene TRBJ1-4, with D tentatively TRBD1 (5 bases). Looked up from germline, CDR1 is MNHEY and CDR2 is SMNVEV (reference sequence). The CDR3 contains 16 residues. The V end lost 6 bases, the J end lost 2 bases, and 16 bases lay between the germline ends. CDR3 DNA sequence: TGTGCCAGCAGATCTAGCCGGGGGATGACTAATGAAAAACTGTTTTTT. Its protein product is CASRSSRGMTNEKLFF. Looking up the rest from reference TRBV27 and TRBJ1-4 gives the full variable domain: EAQVTQNPRYLITVTGKKLTVTCSQNMNHEYMSWYRQDPGLGLRQIYYSMNVEVTDKGDVPEGYKVSRKEKRNFPLILESPSPNQTSLYFCASRSSRGMTNEKLFFGSGTQLSVL.

This sequence joins TRBV5-4 and TRBJ1-2; TRBD1 agrees at 8 bases. The CDR3 extends over 16 amino acids. V gave up 3 bases and J gave up 5 bases; unmatched junction bases: 12. From germline, CDR1 is SGHNT and CDR2 YYREEE (reference sequence). The CDR3 nucleotides read TGTGCCAGCAGCTCTCCTCGGACAGGGAGGTTTTATGGCTACACCTTC. The encoded protein is CASSSPRTGRFYGYTF.

The chain recombines TRBV19 with TRBJ2-7; D perhaps matches TRBD2 (6 bases). This CDR3 region has 15 residues. Germline V lookup: CDR1 LNHDA, CDR2 SQIVND (reference sequence). The germline V and J ends were trimmed by 3 bases and 3 bases, with 15 bases remaining between them. In DNA, the CDR3 is TGTGCCAGTAGTATGGAGGGCTCGTGGGGCTACGAGCAGTACTTC. Its protein product is CASSMEGSWGYEQYF.

J is TRBJ2-7 and V is TRBV11-2, with D tentatively TRBD1 (6 bases). CDR3 length equals 16 residues. CDR1 SGHAT and CDR2 FQNNGV come from the germline V gene. V was cut by 5 bases and J by 3 bases, with 20 bases left in between. In DNA, the CDR3 is TGTGCCAGCAGCCCAACCCCGGGACACAGCCACTACGAGCAGTACTTC. Protein: CASSPTPGHSHYEQYF.

The rearrangement links TRBV6-6 to TRBJ2-4; 9 bases are shared with TRBD1. This CDR3 has 13 amino acids. Germline V lookup: CDR1 MNHNY, CDR2 SVGAGI (reference sequence). The ends lost 6 bases at V and 5 bases at J; junction bases unmatched: 2. The CDR3 DNA follows: TGTGCCAGCAGCCGGGACAGGGAAAACATTCAGTACTTC. Residues: CASSRDRENIQYF.